What follows is one T cell receptor beta chain and its context. The record originates from a study of PD-1 blockade in mismatch repair-deficient tumors. Study details: All were previously treated, progressing patients with approximately 11 mismatch repair-deficient cancer types.

All patients were mismatch repair deficient, assessed by either PCR or immunohistochemistry. A few pembrolizumab responders had their TCRs sequenced. The CDR3 has 15 residues. Germline V gives CDR1 SGHTA, CDR2 FQGTGA. V was shortened by 2 bases and J by 5 bases, with 15 bases between the two germline ends. Assay used: immunoSEQ multiplex PCR; TCRdb lists only in-frame clones, some missing. The sample consists of some 110,000 clones, 60% to 85% of them appearing once. Sample: peripheral blood, taken roughly 13 months after starting pembrolizumab. The V and J genes are TRBV7-3 and TRBJ1-1, with D perhaps matching TRBD1 (5 bases). This receptor was obtained from an adult with mismatch repair-deficient cancer. CDR3 loop: CASSLDPGRETEAFF. The DNA of the CDR3 is TGTGCCAGCAGCTTAGACCCGGGACGGGAAACTGAAGCTTTCTTT.